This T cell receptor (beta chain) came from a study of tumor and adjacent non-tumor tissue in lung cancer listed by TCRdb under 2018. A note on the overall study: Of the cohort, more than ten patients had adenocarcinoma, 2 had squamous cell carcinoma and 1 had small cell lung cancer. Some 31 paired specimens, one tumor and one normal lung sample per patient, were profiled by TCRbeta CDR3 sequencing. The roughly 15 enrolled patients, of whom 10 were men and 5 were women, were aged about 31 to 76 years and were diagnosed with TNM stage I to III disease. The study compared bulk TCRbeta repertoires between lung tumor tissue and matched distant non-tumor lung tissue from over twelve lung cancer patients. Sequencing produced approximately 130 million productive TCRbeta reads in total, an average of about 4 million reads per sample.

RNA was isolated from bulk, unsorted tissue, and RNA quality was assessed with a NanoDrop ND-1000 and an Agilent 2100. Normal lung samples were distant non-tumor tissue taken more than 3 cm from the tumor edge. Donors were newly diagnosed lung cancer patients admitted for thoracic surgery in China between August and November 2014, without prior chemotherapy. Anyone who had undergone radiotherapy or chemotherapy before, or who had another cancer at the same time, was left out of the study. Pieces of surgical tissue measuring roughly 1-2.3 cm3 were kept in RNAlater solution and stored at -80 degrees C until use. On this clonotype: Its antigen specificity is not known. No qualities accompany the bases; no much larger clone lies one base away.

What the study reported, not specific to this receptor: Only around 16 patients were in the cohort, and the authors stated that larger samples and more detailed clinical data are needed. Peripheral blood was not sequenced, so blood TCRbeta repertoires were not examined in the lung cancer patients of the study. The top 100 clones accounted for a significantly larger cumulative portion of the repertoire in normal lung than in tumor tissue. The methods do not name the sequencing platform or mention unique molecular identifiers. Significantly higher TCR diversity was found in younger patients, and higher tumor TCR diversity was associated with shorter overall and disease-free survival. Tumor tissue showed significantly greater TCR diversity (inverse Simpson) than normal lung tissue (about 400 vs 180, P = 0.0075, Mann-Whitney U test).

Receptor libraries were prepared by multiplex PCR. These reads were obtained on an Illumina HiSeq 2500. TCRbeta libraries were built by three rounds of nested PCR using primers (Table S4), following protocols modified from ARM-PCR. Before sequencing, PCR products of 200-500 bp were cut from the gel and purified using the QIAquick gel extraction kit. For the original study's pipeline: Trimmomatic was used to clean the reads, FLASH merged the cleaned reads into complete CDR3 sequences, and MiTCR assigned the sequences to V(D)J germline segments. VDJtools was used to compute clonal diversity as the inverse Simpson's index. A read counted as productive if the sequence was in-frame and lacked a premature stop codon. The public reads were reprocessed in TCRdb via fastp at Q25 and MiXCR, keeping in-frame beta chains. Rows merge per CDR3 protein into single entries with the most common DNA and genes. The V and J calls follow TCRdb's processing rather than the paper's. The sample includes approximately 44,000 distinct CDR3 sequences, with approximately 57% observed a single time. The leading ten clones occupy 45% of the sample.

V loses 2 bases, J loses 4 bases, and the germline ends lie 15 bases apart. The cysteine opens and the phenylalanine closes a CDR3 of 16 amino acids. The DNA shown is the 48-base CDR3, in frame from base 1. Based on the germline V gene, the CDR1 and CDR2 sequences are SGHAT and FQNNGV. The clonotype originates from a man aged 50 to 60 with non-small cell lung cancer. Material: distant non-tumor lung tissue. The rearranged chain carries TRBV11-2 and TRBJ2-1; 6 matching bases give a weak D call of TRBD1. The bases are TGTGCCAGCAGCTTAAAGGATAGCAGGGGTTACAATGAGCAGTTCTTC. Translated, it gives CASSLKDSRGYNEQFF.